These 9 T cell receptor beta chains originate from one sample sequenced in a study of cytomegalovirus exposure and HLA in healthy donors. Both 60 Vbeta primers and 13 Jbeta primers went into the PCR. The repertoire was sequenced with immunoSEQ multiplex PCR; TCRdb's copy has only in-frame clones and lacks some. In the table there are over 150,000 clones, under 90% of which are singletons. Sequencing was done on a sample of PBMCs. The receptors stem from a boy aged 2 to 10 in good health and CMV-seronegative.

The chain recombines TRBV9 with TRBJ1-6; TRBD1 matches at 10 bases. Trimming took 3 bases from V and 8 from J; bases not matched to a gene: 2. Per the germline V gene, CDR1 is SGDLS and CDR2 is YYNGEE. The CDR3 contains 14 residues. Here the CDR3 reads CASSETGGDSPLHF. CDR3 bases: TGTGCCAGCAGCGAGACAGGGGGCGATTCACCCCTCCACTTT.

This clone was observed a single time. V and J are TRBV7-9 and TRBJ1-2, with D tentatively TRBD1 (5 bases). Germline V lookup: CDR1 SEHNR, CDR2 FQNEAQ (reference sequence). There are 12 residues in the CDR3. The V end lost 3 bases, the J end lost 8 bases, and 10 bases lay between the germline ends. CDR3 sequence reads: CASSLGPLGYTF. The CDR3 DNA follows: TGTGCCAGCAGCTTGGGGCCCCTGGGCTACACCTTC.

The rearrangement joins TRBV4-2 to TRBJ2-7; 7 bases align to TRBD2. Germline lookup yields CDR1 LGHNA and CDR2 YNFKEQ. V lost 5 bases to trimming and J lost 2 bases; unmatched junction nucleotides: 6. This CDR3 is 14 amino acids long. For the CDR3, the DNA is TGTGCCAGCAGCGGGGGGGGGACGGCCTACGAGCAGTACTTC. This codes for CASSGGGTAYEQYF.

The V call is TRBV6-5, the J call TRBJ1-2; 8 nucleotides line up with TRBD1. V shed 6 bases and J 4 bases; nucleotides not matched to a gene: 7. This CDR3 has 14 residues. The germline V gene encodes CDR1 MNHEY and CDR2 SVGAGI. The chain's CDR3 is CASSPRQGIYGYTF. The CDR3 DNA sequence: TGTGCCAGCAGCCCCCGACAGGGGATCTATGGCTACACCTTC.

This chain uses TRBV19 with TRBJ1-5, with 7 bases identical to TRBD1. Trimming removed 8 bases from V and 5 bases from J; junction bases left unmatched: 9. Per the germline V gene, CDR1 is LNHDA and CDR2 is SQIVND (reference sequence). The CDR3 has 14 amino acids. The CDR3 here is CASGKGQSHQPQHF. The DNA of the CDR3 is TGTGCCAGTGGGAAGGGACAGTCACATCAGCCCCAGCATTTT.

In this sample, this clone turned up once. CDR3 loop: CASSLGAKPYEQYF. The DNA for the CDR3 is TGTGCCAGCAGCTTAGGGGCCAAGCCCTACGAGCAGTACTTC. V and J are TRBV7-2 and TRBJ2-7; D is undetermined. The length of the CDR3 is 14 residues. Per germline, CDR1 SGHTA and CDR2 FQGNSA. The V gene lost 1 base and the J gene lost 2 bases, with 9 bases spanning the gap.

V is TRBV14 and J is TRBJ1-2; no clear D. The V gene lost 3 bases and the J gene lost 7 bases, with 12 bases spanning the gap. This CDR3 contains 13 residues. The germline V gene encodes CDR1 SGHDN and CDR2 FVKESK. CDR3 residues: CASSQDPDIGYTF. CDR3 bases: TGTGCCAGCAGCCAGGATCCAGACATTGGCTACACCTTC.

The rearrangement links TRBV7-3 to TRBJ1-1; the D gene is possibly TRBD1 (6 bases). Trimming left V 2 bases short and J 4 bases short, with 11 bases between. Germline CDR1 reads SGHTA; CDR2 reads FQGTGA. The CDR3 loop spans 14 amino acids. For the CDR3, the DNA is TGTGCCAGCAGCTTACTTGGGACAAGCACTGAAGCTTTCTTT. This codes for CASSLLGTSTEAFF. The full variable domain, with the rest looked up from reference TRBV7-3 and TRBJ1-1, is GAGVSQTPSNKVTEKGKYVELRCDPISGHTALYWYRQSLGQGPEFLIYFQGTGAADDSGLPNDRFFAVRPEGSVSTLKIQRTERGDSAVYLCASSLLGTSTEAFFGQGTRLTVV.

This clone was counted between two and nine times. This chain joins TRBV6-5 and TRBJ2-7; D may be TRBD1 (6 bases). The CDR3 contains 15 residues. Trimming removed 2 bases at V and 5 bases at J, with 16 bases between. Germline lookup yields CDR1 MNHEY and CDR2 SVGAGI. The CDR3 spells CASSYERTGIDEQYF. The CDR3 coding sequence is TGTGCCAGCAGTTACGAGCGAACAGGGATCGACGAGCAGTACTTC.